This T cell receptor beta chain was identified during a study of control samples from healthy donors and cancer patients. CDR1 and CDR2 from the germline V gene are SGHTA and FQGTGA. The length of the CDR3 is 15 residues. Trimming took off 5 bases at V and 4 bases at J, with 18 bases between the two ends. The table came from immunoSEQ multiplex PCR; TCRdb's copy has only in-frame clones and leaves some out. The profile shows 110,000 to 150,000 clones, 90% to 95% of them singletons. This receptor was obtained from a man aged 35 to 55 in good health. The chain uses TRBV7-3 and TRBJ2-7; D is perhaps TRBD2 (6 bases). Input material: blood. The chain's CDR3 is CASSLSPGLQYEQYF. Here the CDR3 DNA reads TGTGCCAGCAGCCTATCGCCGGGACTGCAATACGAGCAGTACTTC. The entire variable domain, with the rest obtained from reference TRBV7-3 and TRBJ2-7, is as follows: GAGVSQTPSNKVTEKGKYVELRCDPISGHTALYWYRQSLGQGPEFLIYFQGTGAADDSGLPNDRFFAVRPEGSVSTLKIQRTERGDSAVYLCASSLSPGLQYEQYFGPGTRLTVT.